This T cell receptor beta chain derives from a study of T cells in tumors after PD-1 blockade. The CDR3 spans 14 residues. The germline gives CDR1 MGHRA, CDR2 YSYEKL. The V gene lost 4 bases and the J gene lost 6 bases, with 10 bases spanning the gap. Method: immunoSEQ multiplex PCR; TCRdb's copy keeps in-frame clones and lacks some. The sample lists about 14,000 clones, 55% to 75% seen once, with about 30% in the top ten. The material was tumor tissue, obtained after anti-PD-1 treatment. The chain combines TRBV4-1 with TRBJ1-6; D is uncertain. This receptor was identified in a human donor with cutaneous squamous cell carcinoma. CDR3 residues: CASSRWTGNSPLHF. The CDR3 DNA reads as TGCGCCAGCAGCCGGTGGACGGGTAATTCACCCCTCCACTTT.